This T cell receptor beta chain was captured by sequencing in a study of T cell repertoires in cytomegalovirus infection. A single record per CDR3 protein comes from TCRdb applying MiXCR to the reads. The top ten clones hold about 13% of a sample with about 530,000 distinct CDR3 sequences, around 27% of them seen once. V lost 4 bases to trimming and J lost 5 bases, with 16 bases between them. Germline-derived CDR1 and CDR2 are SGHVS and FNYEAQ. The CDR3 contains 15 residues. Sequenced: PBMCs. The chain links TRBV7-6 to TRBJ2-3, with D possibly TRBD1 on 6 matching bases. The origin of this receptor is a human donor in good health (CMV status not recorded). Some clones in this sample may be carry-over from other donors' samples. The CDR3 region has the DNA TGTGCCAGCAGCTCGCCTTGGGGGCCTGGAGATACGCAGTATTTT. This encodes CASSSPWGPGDTQYF.